This is a list of T cell receptor beta chains from one sample in a study of CD8 T cells in ankylosing spondylitis. MiXCR was run by TCRdb on the 5' RACE reads, yielding one entry per CDR3 protein. The table has 150,000 to 200,000 distinct CDR3 sequences, around 13% seen once; the top ten hold more than 9.5%. The sample taken for sequencing was blood, either unsorted or a sorted T cell fraction (not recorded which). The receptors shown here come from a female donor with ankylosing spondylitis or in good health (not recorded which). Both conserved end residues are trimmed from each CDR3. Fields, in order: V gene, J gene, clone size, CDR3 protein. For some rows the clone size is stated as once, few or many, or as a class when expanded; others skip it.

>TRBV7-2|TRBJ2-7|-
ASRTGLAGAYEQY
>TRBV14|TRBJ1-2|many
ASSQDAAGKGGYT
>TRBV20-1|TRBJ2-1|once
SAPRLAGGHEQF
>TRBV4-3|TRBJ2-7|many
ASSQGTGVDEQY
>TRBV7-9|TRBJ2-7|-
ASSLRDNGEQY
>TRBV10-3|TRBJ2-3|-
AISESPSGSADTQY
>TRBV7-2|TRBJ2-5|many
ASSTLAGGYQETQY
>TRBV19|TRBJ2-1|-
ASRGDGQF
>TRBV5-1|TRBJ2-5|-
ASSLGQTQETQY
>TRBV9|TRBJ2-3|many
ASSVDGDTDTQY
>TRBV20-1|TRBJ2-3|many
SASLRLAGDSDTQY
>TRBV19|TRBJ1-1|-
ASSRQGGSTEAF
>TRBV18|TRBJ1-6|few
ASSPDQGGSPLH
>TRBV28|TRBJ2-3|many
ASNPGPLTDTQY
>TRBV10-3|TRBJ1-5|many
AISVRGGGNQPQH
>TRBV28|TRBJ2-7|once
ASSSLLYEQY
>TRBV20-1|TRBJ2-7|many
SARSPGTGSGEQY
>TRBV6-1|TRBJ1-6|many
ASRGDTVGGPLH
>TRBV7-9|TRBJ2-2|few
ASSLEGPTGELF
>TRBV20-1|TRBJ2-3|-
SARASSADTQY
>TRBV5-1|TRBJ1-1|many
ASSGQLNTEAF
>TRBV24-1|TRBJ2-2|few
ATSDSTSGRPNTGELF
>TRBV7-9|TRBJ2-4|few
ASSLHGSENIQY
>TRBV5-1|TRBJ2-7|many
ASSLVVGGPNYEQY
>TRBV5-4|TRBJ2-3|-
ASSLSGSTQY
>TRBV20-1|TRBJ1-2|few
SATSRDGYT
>TRBV19|-|-
ASRSGVQPQY
>TRBV2|TRBJ1-1|many
ASSATGVNTEAF
>TRBV18|TRBJ1-3|many
ASAFGQGGGNTIY
>TRBV15|TRBJ1-1|many
ATSRDIGAGQRAEAF
>TRBV5-5|TRBJ1-2|few
ASSLGDGYGYT
>TRBV6-1|TRBJ2-4|many
ASSPIVKGAKNIQY
>TRBV20-1|TRBJ2-1|few
CATLAGGTTMEQF
>TRBV6-5|TRBJ2-1|-
ASSYYGAGLMNEQF
>TRBV28|TRBJ2-7|many
ASSVIRGNEQY
>TRBV10-3|TRBJ1-1|many
AIRTANTEAF
>TRBV12-3/TRBV12-4|TRBJ2-3|many
ASNYLTPGAGGADTQY
>TRBV12-3/TRBV12-4|TRBJ2-3|many
ASVDRLSTDTQY